The rows below give T cell receptor beta chains drawn from one sample of a study of blood T cell repertoires in COVID-19. Some clones are missing from TCRdb's copy, which holds only in-frame ones; the method was immunoSEQ multiplex PCR. Here the sample spans 50,000 to 65,000 clones, about 86% being singletons. Material for sequencing was peripheral blood. The origin of the receptors is a man aged 60 to 75 with acute or convalescent COVID-19. CDR3s include the opening cysteine and the closing phenylalanine or tryptophan. Fields, in order: clone size, D gene, V gene, J gene, CDR3 DNA, CDR3 protein. The D gene is left open where the match is weak. Clone size is stated in some rows and not others, as once, few, many or a class when expanded.

>once|.|TRBV27|TRBJ1-5
TGTGCCAGCAGTTTATCCCCGGGTACTAGCGGTCAGCCCCAGCATTTT
CASSLSPGTSGQPQHF
>.|.|TRBV15|TRBJ2-7
TGTGCCACCAGCAGACTTTGGACGGGAGTCGAGACCTACGAGCAGTACTTC
CATSRLWTGVETYEQYF
>.|.|TRBV27|TRBJ1-2
TGTGCCAGCAGTCCGGACGGGACTACCTATGGCTACACCTTC
CASSPDGTTYGYTF
>.|.|TRBV12-3/TRBV12-4|TRBJ1-5
TGTGCCAGCAGCATCTGGGGGGTTCAGCCCCAGCATTTT
CASSIWGVQPQHF
>.|.|TRBV30|TRBJ1-1
TGTGCCTGGAGTATCTGGACAGTTGAGAACACTGAAGCTTTCTTT
CAWSIWTVENTEAFF
>.|.|TRBV27|TRBJ2-3
TGTGCCAGCAGTTTTGGGGGGGCAGTGGCAGATACGCAGTATTTT
CASSFGGAVADTQYF
>.|TRBD1|TRBV24-1|TRBJ1-5
TGTGCCACCAGTGATTCAAGGACAGGGGGCGGTCAGCCCCAGCATTTT
CATSDSRTGGGQPQHF
>.|TRBD1|TRBV24-1|TRBJ1-5
TGTGCCACCAGTGATCCGGGACAGGGAGTGGTGAGCAATCAGCCCCAGCATTTT
CATSDPGQGVVSNQPQHF
>.|.|TRBV18|TRBJ2-1
TGTGCCAGCTCACCACCAAGCAGGCTTATAGGGCAGTTCTTC
CASSPPSRLIGQFF
>.|TRBD1|TRBV11-2|TRBJ2-1
TGTGCCAGCAGCTCTCGGACAGGGGCCGCAGTTAGCTCCTACAATGAGCAGTTCTTC
CASSSRTGAAVSSYNEQFF